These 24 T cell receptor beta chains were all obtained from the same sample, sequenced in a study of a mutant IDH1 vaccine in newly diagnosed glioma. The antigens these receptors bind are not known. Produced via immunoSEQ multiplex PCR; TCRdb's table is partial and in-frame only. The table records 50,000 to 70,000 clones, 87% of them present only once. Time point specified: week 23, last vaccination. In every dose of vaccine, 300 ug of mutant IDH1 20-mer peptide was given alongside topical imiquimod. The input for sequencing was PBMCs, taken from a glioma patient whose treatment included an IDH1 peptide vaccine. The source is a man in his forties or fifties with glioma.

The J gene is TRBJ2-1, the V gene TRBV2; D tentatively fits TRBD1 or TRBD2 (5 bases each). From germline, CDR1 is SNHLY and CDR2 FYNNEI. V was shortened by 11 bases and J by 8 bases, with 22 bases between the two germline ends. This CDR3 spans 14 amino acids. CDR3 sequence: CAGSGTPVGDEQFF. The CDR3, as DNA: TGTGCCGGGTCCGGGACCCCCGTAGGGGATGAGCAGTTCTTC.

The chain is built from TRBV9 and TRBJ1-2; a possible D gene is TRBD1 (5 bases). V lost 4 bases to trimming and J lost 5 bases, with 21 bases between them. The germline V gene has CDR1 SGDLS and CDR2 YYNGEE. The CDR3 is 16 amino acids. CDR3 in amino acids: CASSPLPEGRGYGYTF. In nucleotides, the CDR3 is TGTGCCAGCAGCCCTCTCCCGGAGGGGAGGGGTTATGGCTACACCTTC. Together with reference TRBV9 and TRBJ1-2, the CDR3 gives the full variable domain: DSGVTQTPKHLITATGQRVTLRCSPRSGDLSVYWYQQSLDQGLQFLIQYYNGEERAKGNILERFSAQQFPDLHSELNLSSLELGDSALYFCASSPLPEGRGYGYTFGSGTRLTVV.

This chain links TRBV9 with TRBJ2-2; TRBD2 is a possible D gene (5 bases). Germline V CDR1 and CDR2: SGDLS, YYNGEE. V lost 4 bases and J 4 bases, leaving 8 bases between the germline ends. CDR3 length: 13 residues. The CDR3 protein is CASSPEGTGELFF. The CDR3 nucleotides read TGTGCCAGCAGCCCAGAGGGCACCGGGGAGCTGTTTTTT.

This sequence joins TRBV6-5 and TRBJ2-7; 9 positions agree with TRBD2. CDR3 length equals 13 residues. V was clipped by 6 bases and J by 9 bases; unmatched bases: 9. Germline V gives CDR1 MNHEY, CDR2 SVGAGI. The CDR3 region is CASRGSGSGVQYF. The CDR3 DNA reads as TGTGCCAGCAGGGGTAGCGGGAGTGGGGTGCAGTACTTC.

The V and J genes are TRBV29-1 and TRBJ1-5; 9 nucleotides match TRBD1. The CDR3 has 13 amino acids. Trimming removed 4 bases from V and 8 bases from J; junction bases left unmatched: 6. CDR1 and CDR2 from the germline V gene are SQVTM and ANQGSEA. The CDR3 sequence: CSVAGQGTEPQHF. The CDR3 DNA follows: TGCAGCGTTGCGGGACAGGGTACGGAGCCCCAGCATTTT.

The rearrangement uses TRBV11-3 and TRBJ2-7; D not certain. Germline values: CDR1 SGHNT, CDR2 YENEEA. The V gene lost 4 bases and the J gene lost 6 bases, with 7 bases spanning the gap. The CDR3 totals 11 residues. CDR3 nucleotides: TGTGCCAGCAGCTCGGCAGGCGAGCAGTACTTC. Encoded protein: CASSSAGEQYF.

CDR3 sequence reads: CASREQGRYGYTF. The CDR3 DNA follows: TGTGCCAGTCGTGAACAGGGGAGGTATGGCTACACCTTC. The rearrangement joins TRBV27 to TRBJ1-2, with 7 bases lining up with TRBD1. CDR1 is MNHEY and CDR2 is SMNVEV in the germline V gene (reference sequence). The CDR3 is made up of 13 amino acids. After removal of 9 bases from V and 5 bases from J, the junction contained 9 bases not matched to a gene.

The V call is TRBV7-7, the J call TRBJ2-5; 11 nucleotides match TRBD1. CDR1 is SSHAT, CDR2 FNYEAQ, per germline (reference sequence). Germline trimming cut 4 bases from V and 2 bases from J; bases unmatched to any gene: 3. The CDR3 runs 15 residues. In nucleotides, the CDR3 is TGTGCCAGCAGCTCCGGGACAGGGGGGCAAGAGACCCAGTACTTC. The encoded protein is CASSSGTGGQETQYF.

The CDR3 DNA follows: TGTGCCAGCAGTTCTACAGGGGGGGGAACGACTGAAGCTTTCTTT. This sequence encodes CASSSTGGGTTEAFF. The V and J genes are TRBV2 and TRBJ1-1, with 8 bases fitting TRBD1. Germline-derived CDR1 and CDR2 are SNHLY and FYNNEI. The CDR3 runs to 15 residues. With V trimmed by 5 bases and J by 5 bases, 10 bases remained unmatched. The full variable domain, in which reference TRBV2 and TRBJ1-1 provide the parts outside the CDR3, is EPEVTQTPSHQVTQMGQEVILRCVPISNHLYFYWYRQILGQKVEFLVSFYNNEISEKSEIFDDQFSVERPDGSNFTLKIRSTKLEDSAMYFCASSSTGGGTTEAFFGQGTRLTVV.

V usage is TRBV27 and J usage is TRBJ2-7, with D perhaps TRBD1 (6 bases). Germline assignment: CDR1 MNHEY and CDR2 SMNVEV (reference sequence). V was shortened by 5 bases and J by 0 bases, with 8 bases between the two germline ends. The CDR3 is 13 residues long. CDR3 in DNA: TGTGCCAGCAGTCGGACAGACTCCTACGAGCAGTACTTC. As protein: CASSRTDSYEQYF.

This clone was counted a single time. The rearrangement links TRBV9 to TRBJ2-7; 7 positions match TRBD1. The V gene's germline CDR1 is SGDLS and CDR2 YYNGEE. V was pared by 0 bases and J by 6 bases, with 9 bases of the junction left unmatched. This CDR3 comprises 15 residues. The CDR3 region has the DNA TGTGCCAGCAGCGTAGGTGGGACAGTTAATCTCGAGCAGTACTTC. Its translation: CASSVGGTVNLEQYF.

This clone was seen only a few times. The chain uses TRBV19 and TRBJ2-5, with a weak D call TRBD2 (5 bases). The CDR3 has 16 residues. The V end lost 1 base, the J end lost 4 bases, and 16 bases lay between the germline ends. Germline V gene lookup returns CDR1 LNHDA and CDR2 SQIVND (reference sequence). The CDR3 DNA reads TGTGCCAGTAGTATAGCTTCATTGGAGAGGGTAGAGACCCAGTACTTC. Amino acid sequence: CASSIASLERVETQYF.

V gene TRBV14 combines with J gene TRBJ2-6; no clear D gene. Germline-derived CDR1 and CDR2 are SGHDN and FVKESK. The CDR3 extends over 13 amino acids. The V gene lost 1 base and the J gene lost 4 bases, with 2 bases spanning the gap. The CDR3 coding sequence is TGTGCCAGCAGCCAAGGAGGGGCCAACGTCCTGACTTTC. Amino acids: CASSQGGANVLTF.

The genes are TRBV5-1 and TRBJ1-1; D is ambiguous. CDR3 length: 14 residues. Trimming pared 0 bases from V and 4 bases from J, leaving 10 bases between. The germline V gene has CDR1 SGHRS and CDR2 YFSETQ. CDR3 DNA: TGCGCCAGCAGCTTGGGGATCAGGAGCACTGAAGCTTTCTTT. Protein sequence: CASSLGIRSTEAFF.

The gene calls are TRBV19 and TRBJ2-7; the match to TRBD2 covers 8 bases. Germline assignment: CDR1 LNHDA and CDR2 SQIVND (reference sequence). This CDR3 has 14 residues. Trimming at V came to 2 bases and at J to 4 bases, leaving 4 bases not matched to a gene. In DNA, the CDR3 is TGTGCCAGTAGTATACCGGGACTAGTGTACGAGCAGTACTTC. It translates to CASSIPGLVYEQYF. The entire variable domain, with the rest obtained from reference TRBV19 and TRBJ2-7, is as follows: DGGITQSPKYLFRKEGQNVTLSCEQNLNHDAMYWYRQDPGQGLRLIYYSQIVNDFQKGDIAEGYSVSREKKESFPLTVTSAQKNPTAFYLCASSIPGLVYEQYFGPGTRLTVT.

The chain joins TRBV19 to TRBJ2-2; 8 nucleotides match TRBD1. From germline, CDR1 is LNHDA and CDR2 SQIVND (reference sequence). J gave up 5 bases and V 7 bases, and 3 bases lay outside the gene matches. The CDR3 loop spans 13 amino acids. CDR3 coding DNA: TGTGCCAGTACCGACAGGGGAACCGGGGAGCTGTTTTTT. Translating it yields CASTDRGTGELFF.

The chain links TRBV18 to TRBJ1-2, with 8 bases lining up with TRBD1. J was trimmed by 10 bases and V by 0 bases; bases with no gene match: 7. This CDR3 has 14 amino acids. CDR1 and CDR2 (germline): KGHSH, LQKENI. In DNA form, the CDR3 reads TGTGCCAGCTCACCACCGGGACAGGCTTGTTCCTACACCTTC. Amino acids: CASSPPGQACSYTF.

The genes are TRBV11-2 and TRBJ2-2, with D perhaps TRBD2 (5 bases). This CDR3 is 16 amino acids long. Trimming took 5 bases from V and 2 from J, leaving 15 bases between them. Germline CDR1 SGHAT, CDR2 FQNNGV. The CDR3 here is CASSQQWESNTGELFF. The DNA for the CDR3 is TGTGCCAGCAGCCAGCAGTGGGAGTCAAACACCGGGGAGCTGTTTTTT.

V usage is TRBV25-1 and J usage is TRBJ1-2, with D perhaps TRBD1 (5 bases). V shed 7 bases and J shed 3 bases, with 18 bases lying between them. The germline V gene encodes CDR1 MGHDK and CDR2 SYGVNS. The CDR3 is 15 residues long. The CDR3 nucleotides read TGTGCCAGCACCCAAAGTGGGAGGGGTCACTATGGCTACACCTTC. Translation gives CASTQSGRGHYGYTF.

DNA of the CDR3: TGTGCCAGCAGTATCTCCGGGGGGAGGTTCACAGATACGCAGTATTTT. This gives the protein CASSISGGRFTDTQYF. The V call is TRBV27, the J call TRBJ2-3, with 7 nucleotides matching TRBD2. The CDR3 spans 16 residues. The V segment lost 5 bases and the J segment 2 bases; nucleotides outside the gene matches: 10. CDR1 is MNHEY, CDR2 SMNVEV, per germline (reference sequence).

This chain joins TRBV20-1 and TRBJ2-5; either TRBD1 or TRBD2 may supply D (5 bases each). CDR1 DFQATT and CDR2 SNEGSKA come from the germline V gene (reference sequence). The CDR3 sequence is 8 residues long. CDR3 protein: CPWGNQYF. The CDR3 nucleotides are TGCCCCTGGGGGAACCAGTACTTC.

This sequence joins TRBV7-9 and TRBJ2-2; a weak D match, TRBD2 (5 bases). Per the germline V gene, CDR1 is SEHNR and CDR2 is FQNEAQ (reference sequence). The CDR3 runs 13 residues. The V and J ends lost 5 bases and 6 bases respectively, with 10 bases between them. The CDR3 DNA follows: TGTGCCAGCAGCGCGCCGGGATCCGGGGAGCTGTTTTTT. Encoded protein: CASSAPGSGELFF.

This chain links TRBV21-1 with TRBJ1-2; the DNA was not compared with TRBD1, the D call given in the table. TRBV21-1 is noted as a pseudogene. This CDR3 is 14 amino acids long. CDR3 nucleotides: TGTGCCAGCAGACTGGCGGCACAGGACTATGGCTACACCTTC. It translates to CASRLAAQDYGYTF.

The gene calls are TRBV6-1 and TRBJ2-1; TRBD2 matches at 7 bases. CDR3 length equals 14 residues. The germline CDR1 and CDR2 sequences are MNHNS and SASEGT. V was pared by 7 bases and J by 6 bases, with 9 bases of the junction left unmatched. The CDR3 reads CASISRERANEQFF. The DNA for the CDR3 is TGTGCCAGCATCTCGCGGGAGAGGGCCAATGAGCAGTTCTTC.